This TCR beta chain was observed in a study of cytomegalovirus exposure and HLA in healthy donors (dated by TCRdb to about 2017). A note on the overall study: An earlier analysis of some 550 of the donors reported approximately 270 Gb of sequence data and around 110 million unique TCR beta sequences from 150 million to 200 million T cells. About 280 gigabases of sequencing data and approximately 93 million unique TCR sequences were included in an early release covering 500 to 750 HLA-typed donors. Among the approximately 400 genotyped donors, under 90% belonged to the genetic ancestry cluster associated with self-reported Caucasian donors. The study aimed to test whether signatures of past pathogen exposure could be identified by cataloging public T cell receptors. The study profiled the T cell repertoires of fewer than 850 subjects by immunosequencing and related them to cytomegalovirus serostatus. A separate validation cohort of about 110 different subjects was used in addition to the 666-subject first cohort. The study combined high-throughput TCR immunosequencing, statistical association of individual TCRs with disease status, and machine learning to predict cytomegalovirus infection status. To study patterns of TCR occurrence, a later analysis re-analyzed previously published TCR beta repertoires from around 660 donors and added high-resolution HLA genotyping. Rather than using new phenotypic data, the later analysis identified candidate immune exposures from TCR beta sequences and from how often those sequences occurred across donors. An earlier analysis of around 580 of the donors used high-throughput TCR beta sequencing to judge whether each TCR beta V gene segment behaved as functional or pseudogenic. Alongside the repertoire data, information on donor age, sex, ethnicity and CMV serostatus was compiled. A later genetic analysis took genome-wide SNP genotypes for about 55% of the 666 donors and used that subset as a discovery cohort. All discovery cohort repertoires had been generated using a single sequencing platform. Both class I and class II loci were covered by HLA typing, at four-digit resolution. The number of donors typed differed by locus, with roughly 629-640 for A, B, C, DRB1 and DQB1, approximately 500 for DQA1, 606 for DPA1, and 400 to 490 for DPB1. Because of strong linkage in the cohort, roughly five DR-DQ haplotypes were treated as single units for association and clustering. Among roughly 400 genotyped donors of the cohort, an average of approximately 240,000 unique TCR beta nucleotide sequences were sequenced per donor, 15% to 20% of them non-productive.

General conclusions and limits of the study: Across donors, most TCR sequences were observed very rarely, whereas some public TCRs were present in many individuals. The presence/absence analyses assumed that sequencing depth was roughly uniform across donors, and that assumption may not be true. Strong co-occurrence of HLA alleles, especially DR and DQ, made assigning TCR associations to individual alleles difficult. A further reported finding was that TCR beta sequences accurately predicted the HLA-A and HLA-B alleles for most subjects in the first cohort. Some IMGT-functional V segments, including TRBV6-2 and TRBV6-3, could not be told apart with the 87-base-pair reads, so those segments were excluded. A group of highly shared sequence variants was considered likely to be a technical artifact of the sequencing pipeline. In vitro tests confirmed that a few of the cytomegalovirus-associated TCR beta chains recognize cytomegalovirus antigens. The earlier analysis of almost 600 of the donors excluded 15 to 20 rarely observed V segments, including chromosome 9 orphons, because counts were too low. An association between a missense DCLRE1C variant and V-gene and J-gene trimming of TCR beta chains was found in a later genetic analysis and replicated in an independent cohort. Compared with equally common non-associated chains, HLA-associated TCR beta chains in a later analysis were more clonally expanded and had lower generation probabilities. According to the authors, the approach could potentially be generalized to other disease states and immunological phenotypes. In both the original and validation cohorts, the classifier was reported to diagnose cytomegalovirus status with high specificity and sensitivity. The study gave a list of around 170 TCR beta chains associated with cytomegalovirus. In an earlier analysis of fewer than 700 of the donors, most TCR beta V segments appeared in productive rearrangements about 87% or about 30% of the time, broadly matching IMGT annotations. A later analysis found that most CMV-associated TCR beta chains appeared HLA-restricted, with HLA associations seemingly driven largely by CMV exposure. At a false discovery rate of 0.05, a later analysis linked 16,000 or so TCR beta sequences to specific HLA alleles. This cohort had only TCR beta chains sequenced, and the lack of alpha or paired-chain data limited which features could be detected. A later analysis reported that several top co-occurrence clusters appeared linked to parvovirus B19, influenza, CMV and Epstein-Barr virus. Linkage disequilibrium might explain the correlated functional status among segregating V segments, but an unknown experimental factor could not be excluded. Because HLA typing was unavailable for some donors at each locus, only the typed subset was used in association tests. According to a later analysis, TCR association rates differed among HLA loci, with DRB1 alleles showing the most associated TCRs and HLA-C alleles showing the fewest. Compared with the approximately 710-donor mean, donors in an Asian-associated ancestry cluster had fewer N-insertions in productive TCRs, according to a later genetic analysis. CMV serostatus was the only immune exposure information available for the cohort.

V is cut by 1 base and J by 2 bases, and the space between the germline ends is 12 bases. Looking up the germline V gene yields CDR1 SGHDT and CDR2 YYEEEE. The CDR3 runs 15 residues from the cysteine to the phenylalanine. The CDR3 DNA has 45 bases and is translated from base 1. The cohort comprised some 680 healthy bone marrow donors. At the time of sampling, every cohort member was nominally healthy, though immune exposures that went unrecorded were likely present. CMV serostatus was recorded as positive for about 300 and negative for 352 of the 666 cohort members, whereas no CMV serostatus was recorded for the donor in question. A peripheral blood sample was provided by each donor, and peripheral blood mononuclear cells were used for TCR beta sequencing. The Qiagen DNeasy Blood Extraction Kit was used to extract genomic DNA from the blood cell samples. This clone was seen a handful of times. The antigen it binds to is not known. No quality values exist for individual bases; no much larger clone is one base distant.

Library construction relied on the immunoSEQ multiplex PCR assay. A mixture of 60 forward primers for TCR Vbeta segments and 13 reverse primers for TCR Jbeta segments was used in the multiplex PCR. A multiplex PCR assay on genomic DNA amplified the CDR3 region of rearranged TCR beta genes. The Illumina HiSeq System was used to sequence the amplified TCR beta libraries as 87-base-pair reads. Per the original workflow: A later analysis counted approximately 84 million unique TCR beta chains across the 666 repertoires, and approximately 11 million of these chains were shared by at least two donors. A nearest-neighbor algorithm error-corrected the raw reads and collapsed the reads into unique sequences, merging closely related sequences to remove PCR and sequencing errors. V, D and J gene segments were assigned by aligning CDR3 sequences to IMGT reference sequences. For a sequence to be retained, a match of at least six nucleotides was required to both a V gene segment and a J gene segment. A rearrangement counted as productive if the CDR3 had no stop codons and remained in frame with V and J, and every other rearrangement counted as non-productive. CDR3 was defined according to IMGT convention as the region running from the second conserved V-encoded cysteine to the conserved J-encoded phenylalanine. The earlier analysis of 450 to 750 of the donors excluded any sequence lacking an unambiguous match to a single V gene segment. In an earlier analysis of some 590 of the donors, V segments were called functional above 56.7% productive rearrangements and were called segregating when the between-donor standard deviation exceeded 5%. A statistical classification framework was developed to diagnose cytomegalovirus status using the catalog of TCR beta chain sequences. In a later analysis, V and J genes were assigned by comparing TCR nucleotide sequences against IMGT/GENE-DB human TR gene sequences. In a later analysis, CDR3 sequences and most-parsimonious VDJ recombination scenarios were assigned using the TCRdist pipeline. A later analysis defined each TCR beta chain by its CDR3 amino acid sequence plus V-gene family, and excluded reads lacking a unique V-gene family. A later analysis removed 500 to 600 highly shared, low-generation-probability nucleotide sequences to deal with suspected cross-contamination and a sequencing artifact. In a later analysis, a clonal expansion index was calculated for each public chain from normalized within-repertoire ranks of inferred template counts. In a later analysis, generation probabilities were computed with a VDJ recombination model fitted to out-of-frame rearrangements, and the resulting probabilities were checked against IGoR. Hypergeometric tests were used in a later analysis to score TCR-TCR, TCR-HLA and TCR-CMV co-occurrence, with a repertoire-size bias correction applied to the TCR pairs. To estimate false discovery rates, a later analysis permuted the HLA or CMV assignments 20 times. A later analysis grouped co-occurring TCRs with DBSCAN, adding TCRdist sequence similarity when clustering within HLA-allele-positive subsets. Co-occurrence clustering excluded repertoires with fewer than 30,000 or more than 120,000 public chains, plus five with anomalous nucleotide sharing. TCRdb's version of the immuneACCESS table is confined to in-frame rearrangements and falls short of the full clone set. An unresolved V gene accounts for under half of the shortfall where checked; the remainder is of unknown origin. V and J calls and clone size are copied from that table; D and trimming were computed from the DNA. The sample table lists 60,000 to 85,000 clones, 74% of them with a count of one. In total, the top ten clones hold over 10% of the sample.

This sequence was found in a human donor in good health. The specimen sequenced was PBMCs. This chain is built from TRBV5-6 and TRBJ1-1; the D gene lacks a confident call. The DNA is as follows: TGTGCCAGCAGCTTGATATACAAACGCAACACTGAAGCTTTCTTT. This sequence encodes CASSLIYKRNTEAFF.